This entry is about one T cell receptor beta chain. Its cognate antigen is unknown. The immunoSEQ assay was v3.0, run at survey level. Measured with immunoSEQ multiplex PCR; TCRdb has only the in-frame clones, and not every one. The top ten hold around 8% of the sample, which has 32,000 or so clones, 80% to 90% seen once. Germline V gene data show CDR1 as LGHNA and CDR2 as YSLEER. The CDR3 sequence is 16 residues long. V lost 3 bases and J lost 4, with 18 bases in between. The data were taken from a study of long-term antiretroviral therapy in people with HIV. About the research overall: Samples from the earliest time points predate the 2015 immediate-ART recommendation by about a decade.

General study results and limits: Control repertoires displayed wider CDR3 length ranges than the HIV repertoires. Sampling of blood ran from the mid-2000s to the late 2010s, and older ART regimens were possibly in use.

The receptor was isolated from a man aged 50 to 60 with HIV. The material was unsorted PBMCs, obtained 3.2 years before starting antiretroviral therapy. The V call is TRBV4-3, the J call TRBJ1-1; TRBD1 might be the D (6 bases). The CDR3 DNA is TGCGCCAGCAGCCAGGCAGGGGCGGGGGTCGGCACTGAAGCTTTCTTT. It codes for CASSQAGAGVGTEAFF.